This TCR beta chain derives from a study of T cell responses to AZD1222 COVID-19 vaccine. This CDR3 comprises 17 residues. The germline V gene encodes CDR1 SGHTA and CDR2 FQGNSA. V lost 5 bases and J lost 8, with 25 bases in between. Study-level findings and limits: The number of AZD1222 recipients seropositive at baseline was only six.

Comment on this clone: The antigen is undetermined.

Assay: immunoSEQ multiplex PCR; the TCRdb copy retains only in-frame clones and omits some. The sample records roughly 100,000 clones, approximately 89% being singletons. This TCR was recovered from an adult in good health. The gene calls are TRBV7-2 and TRBJ1-3; D is possibly TRBD1 (5 bases). The starting material was peripheral blood, obtained on day 0 of AZD1222 vaccination. The CDR3 DNA is TGTGCCAGCAGCGCGCGTTTTGAGGGGCCGTTGAGAGACACCATATATTTT. Its protein is CASSARFEGPLRDTIYF.